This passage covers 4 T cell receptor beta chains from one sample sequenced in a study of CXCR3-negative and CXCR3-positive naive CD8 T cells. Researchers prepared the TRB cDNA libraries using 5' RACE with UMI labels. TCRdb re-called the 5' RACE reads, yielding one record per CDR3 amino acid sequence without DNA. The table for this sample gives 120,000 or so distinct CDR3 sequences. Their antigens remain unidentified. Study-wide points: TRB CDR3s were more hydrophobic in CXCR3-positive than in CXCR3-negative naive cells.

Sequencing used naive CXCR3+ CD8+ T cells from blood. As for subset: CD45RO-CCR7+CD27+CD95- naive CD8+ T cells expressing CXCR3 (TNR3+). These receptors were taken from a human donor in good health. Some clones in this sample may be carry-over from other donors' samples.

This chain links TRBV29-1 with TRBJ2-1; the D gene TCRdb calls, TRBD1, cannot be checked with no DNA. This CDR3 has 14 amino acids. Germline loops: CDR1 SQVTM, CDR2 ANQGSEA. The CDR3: CSVLGTTKENEQFF.

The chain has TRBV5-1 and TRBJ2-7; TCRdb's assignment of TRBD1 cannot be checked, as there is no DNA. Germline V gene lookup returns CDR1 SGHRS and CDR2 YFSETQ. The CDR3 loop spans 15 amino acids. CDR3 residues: CASSLDPDNAYEQYF. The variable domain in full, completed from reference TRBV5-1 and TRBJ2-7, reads KAGVTQTPRYLIKTRGQQVTLSCSPISGHRSVSWYQQTPGQGLQFLFEYFSETQRNKGNFPGRFSGRQFSNSRSEMNVSTLELGDSALYLCASSLDPDNAYEQYFGPGTRLTVT.

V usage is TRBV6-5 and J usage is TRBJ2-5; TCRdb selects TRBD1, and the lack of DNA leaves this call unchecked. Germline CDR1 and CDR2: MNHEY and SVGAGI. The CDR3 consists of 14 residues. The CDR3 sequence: CASSYFTDGGTQYF.

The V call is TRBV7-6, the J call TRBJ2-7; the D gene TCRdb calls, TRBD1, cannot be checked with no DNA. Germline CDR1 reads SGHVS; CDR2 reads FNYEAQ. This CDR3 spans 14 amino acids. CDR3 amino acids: CASSSRTGGAEQYF.